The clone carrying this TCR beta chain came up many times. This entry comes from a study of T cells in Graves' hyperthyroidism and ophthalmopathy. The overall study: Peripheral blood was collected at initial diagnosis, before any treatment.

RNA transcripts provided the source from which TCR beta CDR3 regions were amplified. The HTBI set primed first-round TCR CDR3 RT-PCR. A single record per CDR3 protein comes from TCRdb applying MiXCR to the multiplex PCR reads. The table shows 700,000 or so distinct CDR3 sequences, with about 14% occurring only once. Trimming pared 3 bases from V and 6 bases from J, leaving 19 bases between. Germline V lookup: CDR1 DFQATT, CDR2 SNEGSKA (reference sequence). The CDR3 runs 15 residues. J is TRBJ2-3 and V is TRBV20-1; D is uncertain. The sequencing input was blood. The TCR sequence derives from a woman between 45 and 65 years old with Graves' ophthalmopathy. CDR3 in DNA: TGCAGTGCTAGGCCCCTGAGACTGCGGCGGGATACGCAGTATTTT. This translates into CSARPLRLRRDTQYF.